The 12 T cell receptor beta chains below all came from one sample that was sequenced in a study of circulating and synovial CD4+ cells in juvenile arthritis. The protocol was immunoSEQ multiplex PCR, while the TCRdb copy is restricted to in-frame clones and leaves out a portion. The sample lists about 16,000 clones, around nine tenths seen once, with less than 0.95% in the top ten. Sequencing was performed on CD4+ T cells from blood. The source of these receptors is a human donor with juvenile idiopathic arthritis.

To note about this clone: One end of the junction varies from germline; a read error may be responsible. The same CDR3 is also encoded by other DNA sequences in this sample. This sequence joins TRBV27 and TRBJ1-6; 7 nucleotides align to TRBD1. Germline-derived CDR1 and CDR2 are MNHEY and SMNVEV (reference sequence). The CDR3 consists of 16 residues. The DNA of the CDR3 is TGTGCCAGCAGTTTAACCCCACAGGGGCGTAATTCCCCCCTCCACTTT. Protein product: CASSLTPQGRNSPLHF.

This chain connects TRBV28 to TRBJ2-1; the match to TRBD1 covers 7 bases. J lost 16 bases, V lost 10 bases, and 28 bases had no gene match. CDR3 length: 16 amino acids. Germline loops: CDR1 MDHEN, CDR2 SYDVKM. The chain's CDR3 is CATATGTALYSASDFF. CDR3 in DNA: TGTGCCACCGCGACCGGGACAGCCCTTTATAGTGCCTCGGATTTCTTC. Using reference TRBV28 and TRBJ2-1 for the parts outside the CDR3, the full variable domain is DVKVTQSSRYLVKRTGEKVFLECVQDMDHENMFWYRQDPGLGLRLIYFSYDVKMKEKGDIPEGYSVSREKKERFSLILESASTNQTSMYLCATATGTALYSASDFFGPGTRLTVL.

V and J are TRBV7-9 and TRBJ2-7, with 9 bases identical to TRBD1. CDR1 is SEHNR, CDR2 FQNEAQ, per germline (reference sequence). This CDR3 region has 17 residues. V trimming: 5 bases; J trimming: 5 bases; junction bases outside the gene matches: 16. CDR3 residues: CASSKDRGLGDVHEQYF. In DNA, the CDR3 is TGTGCCAGCAGCAAGGACAGGGGACTCGGGGATGTCCACGAGCAGTACTTC.

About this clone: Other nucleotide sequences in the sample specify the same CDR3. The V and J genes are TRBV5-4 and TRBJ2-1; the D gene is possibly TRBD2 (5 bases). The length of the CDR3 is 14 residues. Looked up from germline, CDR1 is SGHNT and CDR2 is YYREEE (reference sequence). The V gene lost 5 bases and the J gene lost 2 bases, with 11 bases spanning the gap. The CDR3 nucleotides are TGTGCCAGCAGTCTCGCCGGGACCTACAATGAGCAGTTCTTC. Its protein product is CASSLAGTYNEQFF.

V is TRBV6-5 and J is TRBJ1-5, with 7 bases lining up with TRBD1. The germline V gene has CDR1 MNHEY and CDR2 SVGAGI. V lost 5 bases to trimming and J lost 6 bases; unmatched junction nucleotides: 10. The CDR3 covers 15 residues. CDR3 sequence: CASSRRQGTGQPQHF. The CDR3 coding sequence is TGTGCCAGCAGTCGGAGACAGGGTACGGGTCAGCCCCAGCATTTT.

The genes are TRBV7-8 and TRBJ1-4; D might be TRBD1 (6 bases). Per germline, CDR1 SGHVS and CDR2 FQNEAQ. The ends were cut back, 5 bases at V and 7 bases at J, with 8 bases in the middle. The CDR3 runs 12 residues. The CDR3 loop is CASSPDSEKLFF. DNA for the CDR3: TGTGCCAGCAGCCCGGACAGTGAAAAACTGTTTTTT.

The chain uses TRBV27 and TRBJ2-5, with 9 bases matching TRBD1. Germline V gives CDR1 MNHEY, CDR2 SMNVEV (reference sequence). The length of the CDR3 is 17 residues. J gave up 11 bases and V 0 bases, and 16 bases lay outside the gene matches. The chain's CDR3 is CASSLSPLGTGLGEQYF. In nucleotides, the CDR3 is TGTGCCAGCAGTTTATCTCCACTTGGGACAGGGTTGGGAGAGCAGTACTTC.

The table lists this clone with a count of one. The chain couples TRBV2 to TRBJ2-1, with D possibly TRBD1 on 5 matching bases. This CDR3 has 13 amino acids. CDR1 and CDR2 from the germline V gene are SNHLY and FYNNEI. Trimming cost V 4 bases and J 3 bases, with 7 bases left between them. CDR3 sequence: CASSGQLYNEQFF. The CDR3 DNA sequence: TGTGCCAGCAGTGGACAGCTCTACAATGAGCAGTTCTTC.

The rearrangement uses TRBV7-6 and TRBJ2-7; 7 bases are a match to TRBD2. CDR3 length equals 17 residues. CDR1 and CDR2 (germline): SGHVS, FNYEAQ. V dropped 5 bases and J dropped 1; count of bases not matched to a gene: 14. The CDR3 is CASSQGPRGDRSYEQYF. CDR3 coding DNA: TGTGCCAGCAGCCAGGGTCCCCGGGGGGATCGGTCCTACGAGCAGTACTTC.

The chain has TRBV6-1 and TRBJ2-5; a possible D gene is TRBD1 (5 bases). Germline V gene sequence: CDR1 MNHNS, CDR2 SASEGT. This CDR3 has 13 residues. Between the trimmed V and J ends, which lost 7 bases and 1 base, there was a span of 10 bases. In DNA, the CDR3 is TGTGCCAGCATACGGACACTCCAAGAGACCCAGTACTTC. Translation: CASIRTLQETQYF.

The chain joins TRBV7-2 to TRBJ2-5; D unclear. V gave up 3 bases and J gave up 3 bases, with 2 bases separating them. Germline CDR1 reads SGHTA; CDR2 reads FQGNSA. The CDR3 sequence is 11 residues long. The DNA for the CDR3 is TGTGCCAGCAGCTTTAAAGAGACCCAGTACTTC. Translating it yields CASSFKETQYF.

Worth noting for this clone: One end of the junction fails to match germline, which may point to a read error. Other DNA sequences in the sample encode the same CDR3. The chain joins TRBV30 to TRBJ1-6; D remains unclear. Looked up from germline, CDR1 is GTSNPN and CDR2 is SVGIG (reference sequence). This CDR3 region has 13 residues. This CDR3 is CAWSGQYNSPLHF. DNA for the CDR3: TGTGCCTGGAGTGGACAATATAATTCCCCCCTCCACTTT.